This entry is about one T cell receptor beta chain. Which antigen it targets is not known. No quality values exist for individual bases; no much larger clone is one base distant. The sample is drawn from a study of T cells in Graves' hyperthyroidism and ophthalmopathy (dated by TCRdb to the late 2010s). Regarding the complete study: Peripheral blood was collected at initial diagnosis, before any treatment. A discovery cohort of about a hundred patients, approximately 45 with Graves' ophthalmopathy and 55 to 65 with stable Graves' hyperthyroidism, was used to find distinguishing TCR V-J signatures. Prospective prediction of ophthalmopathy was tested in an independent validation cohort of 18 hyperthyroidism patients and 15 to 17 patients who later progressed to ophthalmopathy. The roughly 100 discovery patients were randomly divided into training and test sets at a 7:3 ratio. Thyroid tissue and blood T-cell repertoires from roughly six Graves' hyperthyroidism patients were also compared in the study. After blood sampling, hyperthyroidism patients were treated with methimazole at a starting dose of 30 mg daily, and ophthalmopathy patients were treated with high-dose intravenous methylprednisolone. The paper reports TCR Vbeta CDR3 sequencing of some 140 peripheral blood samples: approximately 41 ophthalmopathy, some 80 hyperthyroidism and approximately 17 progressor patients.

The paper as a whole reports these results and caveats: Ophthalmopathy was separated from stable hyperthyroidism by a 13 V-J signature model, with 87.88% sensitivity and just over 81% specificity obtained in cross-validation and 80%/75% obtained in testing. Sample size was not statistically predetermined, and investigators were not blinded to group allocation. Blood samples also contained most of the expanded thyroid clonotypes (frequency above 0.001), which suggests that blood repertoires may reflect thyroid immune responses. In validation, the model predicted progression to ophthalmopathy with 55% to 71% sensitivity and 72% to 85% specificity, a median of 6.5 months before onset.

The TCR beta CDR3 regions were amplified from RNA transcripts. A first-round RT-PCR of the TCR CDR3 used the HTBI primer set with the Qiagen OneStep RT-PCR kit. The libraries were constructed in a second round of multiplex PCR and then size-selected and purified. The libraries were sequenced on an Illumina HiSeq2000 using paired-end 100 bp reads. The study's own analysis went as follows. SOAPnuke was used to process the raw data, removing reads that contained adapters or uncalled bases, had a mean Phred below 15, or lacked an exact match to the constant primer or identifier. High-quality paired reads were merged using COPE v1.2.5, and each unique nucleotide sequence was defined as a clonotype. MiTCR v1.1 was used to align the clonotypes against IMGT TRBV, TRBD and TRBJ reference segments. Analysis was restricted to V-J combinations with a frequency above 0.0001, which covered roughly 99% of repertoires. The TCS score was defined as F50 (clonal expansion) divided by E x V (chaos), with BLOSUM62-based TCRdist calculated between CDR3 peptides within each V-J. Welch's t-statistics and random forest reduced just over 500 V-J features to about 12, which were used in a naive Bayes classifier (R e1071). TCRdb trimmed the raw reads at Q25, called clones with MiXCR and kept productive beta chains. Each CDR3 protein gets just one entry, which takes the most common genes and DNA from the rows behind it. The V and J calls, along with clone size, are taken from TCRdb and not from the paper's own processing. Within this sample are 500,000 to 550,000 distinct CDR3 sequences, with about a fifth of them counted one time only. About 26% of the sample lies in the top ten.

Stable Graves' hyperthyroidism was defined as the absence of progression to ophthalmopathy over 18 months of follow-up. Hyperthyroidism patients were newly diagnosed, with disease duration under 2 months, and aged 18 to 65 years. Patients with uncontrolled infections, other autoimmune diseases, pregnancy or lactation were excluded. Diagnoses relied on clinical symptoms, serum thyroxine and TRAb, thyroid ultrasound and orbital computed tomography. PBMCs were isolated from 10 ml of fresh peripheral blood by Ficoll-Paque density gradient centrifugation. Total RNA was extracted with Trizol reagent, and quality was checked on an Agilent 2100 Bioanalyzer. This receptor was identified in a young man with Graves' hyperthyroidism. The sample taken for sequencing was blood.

The DNA reads TGTGCCAGCAGCTTCGACGGGTCCCGCCCCGACTACGAGCAGTACTTC. Translation gives CASSFDGSRPDYEQYF. The chain is encoded by TRBV9 joined to TRBJ2-7, with the D gene not confidently named. The CDR3 goes from the cysteine to the phenylalanine over 16 residues. Solely the CDR3 DNA is kept, with 48 bases framed from the first base. V lost 4 bases and J lost 3 bases; the stretch between them is 20 bases long. The germline V gene specifies SGDLS as CDR1 and YYNGEE as CDR2.